Listed below are T cell receptor beta chains from one sample, sequenced in a study of cytomegalovirus exposure and HLA in healthy donors. Generated by immunoSEQ multiplex PCR, the TCRdb table keeps only in-frame clones and is missing some. This sample's table reports about 170,000 clones. Sequences were obtained from PBMCs. These receptors came from a woman aged 60-70 years in good health and CMV-seronegative. Both conserved end residues are part of each CDR3. A D gene is named only where the DNA matches it firmly.

TRBJ2-2	-	TRBV7-3	13	CASSFTQTGELFF	TGTGCCAGCAGCTTTACCCAGACCGGGGAGCTGTTTTTT
TRBJ2-7	TRBD2	TRBV18	14	CASSPTPAGSEQYF	TGTGCCAGCTCACCAACCCCAGCGGGATCTGAGCAGTACTTC
TRBJ1-2	-	TRBV19	15	CASSAGRGSNYGYTF	TGTGCCAGTAGTGCCGGAAGGGGGAGTAACTATGGCTACACCTTC
TRBJ1-2	-	TRBV12-5	13	CASALDTLYGYTF	TGTGCTAGTGCCCTGGACACGCTCTATGGCTACACCTTC
TRBJ1-4	-	TRBV5-1	14	CASAGGPANEKLFF	TGCGCCAGCGCGGGGGGGCCGGCTAATGAAAAACTGTTTTTT
TRBJ2-2	TRBD1	TRBV7-9	16	CASSSRQGSNTGELFF	TGTGCCAGCAGCTCAAGACAGGGGTCGAACACCGGGGAGCTGTTTTTT
TRBJ2-3	-	TRBV5-1	16	CASSYGLTVSTDTQYF	TGCGCCAGCAGCTACGGGTTAACGGTTAGCACAGATACGCAGTATTTT
TRBJ2-7	TRBD1	TRBV9	14	CASQKGTGAYEQYF	TGTGCCAGCCAAAAGGGGACAGGGGCGTACGAGCAGTACTTC
TRBJ1-3	TRBD1	TRBV9	17	CASSPGTGTFSGNTIYF	TGTGCCAGCAGCCCGGGGACAGGGACTTTCTCTGGAAACACCATATATTTT
TRBJ1-4	-	TRBV28	12	CASEDRNEKLFF	TGTGCCAGCGAGGACAGAAATGAAAAACTGTTTTTT
TRBJ1-4	-	TRBV7-2	12	CASSSENEKLFF	TGTGCCAGCAGCTCGGAGAATGAAAAACTGTTTTTT
TRBJ2-1	TRBD2	TRBV5-1	16	CASSLMTSGGGNEQFF	TGCGCCAGCAGCTTAATGACTAGCGGGGGGGGCAATGAGCAGTTCTTC
TRBJ2-1	TRBD2	TRBV7-9	17	CASSLGAGGWVYNEQFF	TGTGCCAGCAGCTTGGGGGCGGGAGGCTGGGTCTACAATGAGCAGTTCTTC
TRBJ2-7	-	TRBV27	14	CASRPQGKVGEQYF	TGTGCCAGCAGGCCGCAGGGGAAGGTGGGCGAGCAGTACTTC
TRBJ2-2	-	TRBV6-5	13	CASRGGLFGELFF	TGTGCCAGCCGAGGAGGGCTTTTCGGGGAGCTGTTTTTT
TRBJ2-7	TRBD2	TRBV5-1	15	CASSPRLAEGYEQYF	TGCGCCAGCAGCCCCCGGCTAGCGGAGGGCTACGAGCAGTACTTC
TRBJ1-1	-	TRBV4-1	14	CASSQEDRLEEAFF	TGCGCCAGCAGCCAAGAAGACAGGCTGGAGGAAGCTTTCTTT
TRBJ1-1	-	TRBV7-3	13	CASSLTSGLEAFF	TGTGCCAGCAGCCTAACTTCCGGGTTGGAAGCTTTCTTT
TRBJ2-1	TRBD2	TRBV5-6	16	CASSRTSSSSYNEQFF	TGTGCCAGCAGCCGGACTAGCTCGAGCTCCTACAATGAGCAGTTCTTC
TRBJ2-1	TRBD2	TRBV27	12	CASSTLAGVEFF	TGTGCCAGCAGTACACTAGCGGGAGTGGAGTTCTTC
TRBJ1-3	-	TRBV6-6	15	CASSYTWGPGNTIYF	TGTGCCAGCAGTTACACATGGGGGCCTGGAAACACCATATATTTT
TRBJ1-5	-	TRBV12-5	17	CASGPNNRGYSNQPQHF	TGTGCTAGTGGCCCCAACAACCGGGGGTATAGCAATCAGCCCCAGCATTTT
TRBJ1-1	TRBD1	TRBV29-1	11	CSVSEGAGAFF	TGCAGCGTTAGCGAGGGGGCGGGAGCTTTCTTT
TRBJ1-1	-	TRBV27	12	CASRDSNTEAFF	TGTGCCAGCAGGGACAGCAACACTGAAGCTTTCTTT
TRBJ1-5	-	TRBV2	15	CASRGELSSNQPQHF	TGTGCCAGCAGAGGGGAATTAAGTAGCAATCAGCCCCAGCATTTT
TRBJ2-7	-	TRBV7-3	14	CASSLRGSLDEQYF	TGTGCCAGCAGCTTAAGGGGCAGCCTCGACGAGCAGTACTTC
TRBJ2-1	TRBD2	TRBV5-1	16	CASSLMTSGWYNEQFF	TGCGCCAGCAGCTTGATGACTAGCGGGTGGTACAATGAGCAGTTCTTC
TRBJ1-1	TRBD1	TRBV9	16	CASSVAPTGGSTEAFF	TGTGCCAGCAGCGTAGCCCCGACAGGGGGGAGCACTGAAGCTTTCTTT
TRBJ1-2	-	TRBV9	13	CASRDTTNYGYTF	TGTGCCAGCAGGGACACGACTAACTATGGCTACACCTTC
TRBJ2-7	TRBD2	TRBV7-9	18	CASSGGPWTSGVSYEQYF	TGTGCCAGCAGTGGGGGACCTTGGACTAGCGGGGTCTCCTACGAGCAGTACTTC
TRBJ1-5	-	TRBV2	14	CASSGETSNQPQHF	TGTGCCAGCAGTGGGGAGACTTCCAATCAGCCCCAGCATTTT
TRBJ1-1	TRBD1	TRBV6-4	12	CASSDNRGEAFF	TGTGCCAGCAGTGACAACAGGGGTGAAGCTTTCTTT
TRBJ2-2	-	TRBV5-1	14	CASSYRGNTGELFF	TGCGCCAGCAGCTACCGGGGGAACACCGGGGAGCTGTTTTTT